This T cell receptor beta chain is from a study of blood T cell repertoires in COVID-19. The CDR3 contains 17 residues. With 1 base removed from V and 5 bases from J, the gap between germline ends came to 20 bases. The germline V gene has CDR1 SGDLS and CDR2 YYNGEE. Produced via immunoSEQ multiplex PCR; TCRdb's table is partial and in-frame only. The table has around 83,000 clones, around 89% seen once. The chain links TRBV9 to TRBJ2-3, with D possibly matching TRBD2 (7 bases). This clonotype was sampled from a man aged 70 or older with active or convalescent COVID-19. The sequencing input was peripheral blood. CDR3 sequence (DNA): TGTGCCAGCAGCGTAAGCGGGACAACCTACGGGGGAGATACGCAGTATTTT. This translates into CASSVSGTTYGGDTQYF. The full variable domain, rest sourced from reference TRBV9 and TRBJ2-3, is DSGVTQTPKHLITATGQRVTLRCSPRSGDLSVYWYQQSLDQGLQFLIQYYNGEERAKGNILERFSAQQFPDLHSELNLSSLELGDSALYFCASSVSGTTYGGDTQYFGPGTRLTVL.